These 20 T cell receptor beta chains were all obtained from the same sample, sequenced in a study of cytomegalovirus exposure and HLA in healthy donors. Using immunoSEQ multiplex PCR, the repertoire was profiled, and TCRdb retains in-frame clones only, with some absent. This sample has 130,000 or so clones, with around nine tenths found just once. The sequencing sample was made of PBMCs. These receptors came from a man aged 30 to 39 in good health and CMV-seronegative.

CDR3 sequence (DNA): TGCGCCAGCAGCCAAGTAATCCTAGTTATGACAGATACGCAGTATTTT. This encodes CASSQVILVMTDTQYF. The rearrangement joins TRBV4-1 to TRBJ2-3; D not certain. The CDR3 totals 16 residues. Trimming pared 1 base from V and 3 bases from J, leaving 14 bases between. CDR1 is MGHRA and CDR2 is YSYEKL in the germline V gene.

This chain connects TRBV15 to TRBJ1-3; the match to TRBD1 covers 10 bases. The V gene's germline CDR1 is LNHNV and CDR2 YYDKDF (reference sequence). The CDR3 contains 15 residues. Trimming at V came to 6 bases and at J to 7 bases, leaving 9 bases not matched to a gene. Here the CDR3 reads CATRAGGQGENTIYF. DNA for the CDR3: TGTGCCACCAGAGCCGGAGGACAGGGGGAGAACACCATATATTTT.

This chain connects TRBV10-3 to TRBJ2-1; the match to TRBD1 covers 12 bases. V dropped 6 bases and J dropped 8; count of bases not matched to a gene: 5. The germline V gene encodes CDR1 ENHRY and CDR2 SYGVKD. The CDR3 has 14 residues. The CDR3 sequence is CAISSGTGGDEQFF. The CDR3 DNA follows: TGTGCCATCAGCTCCGGGACAGGGGGCGATGAGCAGTTCTTC.

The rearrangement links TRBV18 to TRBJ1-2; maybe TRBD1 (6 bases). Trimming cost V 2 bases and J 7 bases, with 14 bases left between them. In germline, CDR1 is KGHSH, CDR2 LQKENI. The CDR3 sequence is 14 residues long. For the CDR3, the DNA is TGTGCCAGCTCACCAAGACAGGATCAGAGTGGCTACACCTTC. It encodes CASSPRQDQSGYTF.

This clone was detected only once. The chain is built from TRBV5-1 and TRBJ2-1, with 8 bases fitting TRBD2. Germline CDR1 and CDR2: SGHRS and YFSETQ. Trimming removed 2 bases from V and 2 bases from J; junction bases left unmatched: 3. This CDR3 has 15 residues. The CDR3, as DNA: TGCGCCAGCAGCTTAGCGGGGGATGCCTACAATGAGCAGTTCTTC. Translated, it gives CASSLAGDAYNEQFF.

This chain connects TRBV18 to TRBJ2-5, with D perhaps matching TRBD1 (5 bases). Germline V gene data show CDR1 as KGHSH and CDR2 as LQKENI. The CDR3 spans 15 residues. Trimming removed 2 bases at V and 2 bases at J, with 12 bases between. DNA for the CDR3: TGTGCCAGCTCACCATTCGCGACAGCACAAGAGACCCAGTACTTC. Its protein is CASSPFATAQETQYF.

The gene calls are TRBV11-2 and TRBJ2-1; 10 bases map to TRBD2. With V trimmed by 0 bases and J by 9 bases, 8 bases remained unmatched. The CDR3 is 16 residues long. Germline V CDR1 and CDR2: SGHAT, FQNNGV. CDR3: CASSLEVSGGLSEQFF. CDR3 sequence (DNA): TGTGCCAGCAGCTTAGAGGTTAGCGGGGGGCTGAGTGAGCAGTTCTTC.

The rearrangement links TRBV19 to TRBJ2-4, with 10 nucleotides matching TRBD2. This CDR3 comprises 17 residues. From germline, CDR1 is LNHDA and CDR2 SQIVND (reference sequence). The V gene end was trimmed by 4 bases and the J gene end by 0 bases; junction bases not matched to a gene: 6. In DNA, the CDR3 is TGTGCCAGTAGTACCCGGACTAGCGGACTAGCCAAAAACATTCAGTACTTC. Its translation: CASSTRTSGLAKNIQYF.

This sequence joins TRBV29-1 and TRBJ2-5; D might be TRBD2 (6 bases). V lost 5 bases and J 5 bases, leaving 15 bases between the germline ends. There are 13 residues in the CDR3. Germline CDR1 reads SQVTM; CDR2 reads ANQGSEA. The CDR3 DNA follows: TGCAGCGTTCAACCGGGGAGCGGGGAGACCCAGTACTTC. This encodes CSVQPGSGETQYF.

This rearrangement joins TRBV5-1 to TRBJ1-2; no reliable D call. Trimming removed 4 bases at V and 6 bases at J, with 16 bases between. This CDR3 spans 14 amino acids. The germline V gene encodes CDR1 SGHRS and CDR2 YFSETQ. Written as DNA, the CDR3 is TGCGCCAGCAGCCCCGTGGGGAGTTTAAATGGCTACACCTTC. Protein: CASSPVGSLNGYTF.

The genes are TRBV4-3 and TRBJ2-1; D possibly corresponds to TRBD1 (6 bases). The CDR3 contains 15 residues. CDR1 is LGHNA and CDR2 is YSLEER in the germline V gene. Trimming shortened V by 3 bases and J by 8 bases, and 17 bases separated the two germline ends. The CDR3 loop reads CASSQDTGPLDEQFF. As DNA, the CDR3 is TGCGCCAGCAGCCAGGATACAGGGCCTCTCGATGAGCAGTTCTTC.

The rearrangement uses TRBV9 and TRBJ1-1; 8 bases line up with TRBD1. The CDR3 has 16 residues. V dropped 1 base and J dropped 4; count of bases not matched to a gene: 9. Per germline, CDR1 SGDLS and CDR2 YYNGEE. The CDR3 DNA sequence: TGTGCCAGCAGCGTATATCCAGGGGGCAGTTTCACTGAAGCTTTCTTT. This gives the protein CASSVYPGGSFTEAFF.

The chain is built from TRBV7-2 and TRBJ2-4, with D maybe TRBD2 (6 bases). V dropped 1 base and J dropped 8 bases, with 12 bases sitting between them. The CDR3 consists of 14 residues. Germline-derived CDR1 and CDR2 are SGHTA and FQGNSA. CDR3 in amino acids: CASSLVGGWDIQYF. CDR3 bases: TGTGCCAGCAGCTTAGTTGGAGGGTGGGACATTCAGTACTTC.

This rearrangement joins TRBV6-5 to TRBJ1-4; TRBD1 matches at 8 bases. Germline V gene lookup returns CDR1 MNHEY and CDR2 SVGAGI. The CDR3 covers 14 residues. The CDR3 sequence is CVSQDRASYEKLFF. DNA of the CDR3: TGTGTGTCTCAGGACAGGGCGAGTTATGAAAAACTGTTTTTT.

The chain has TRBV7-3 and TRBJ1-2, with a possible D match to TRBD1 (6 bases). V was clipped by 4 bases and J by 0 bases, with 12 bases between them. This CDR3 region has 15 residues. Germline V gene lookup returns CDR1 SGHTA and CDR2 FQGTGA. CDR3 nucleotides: TGTGCCAGCAGCTCTAAGACAGGCCCTAACTATGGCTACACCTTC. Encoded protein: CASSSKTGPNYGYTF.

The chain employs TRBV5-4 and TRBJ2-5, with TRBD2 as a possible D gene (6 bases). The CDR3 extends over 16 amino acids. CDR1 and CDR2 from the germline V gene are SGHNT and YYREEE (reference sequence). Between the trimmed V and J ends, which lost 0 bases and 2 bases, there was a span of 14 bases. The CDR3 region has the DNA TGTGCCAGCAGCTTGGATATTCTGGGACTGCAAGAGACCCAGTACTTC. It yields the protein CASSLDILGLQETQYF.

The CDR3 nucleotides are TGTGCCAGCAGCTTGTGGCAGGAATCCTATGGCTACACCTTC. It codes for CASSLWQESYGYTF. The chain has TRBV5-4 and TRBJ1-2, with D unresolved. The CDR3 is made up of 14 amino acids. V gave up 1 base and J gave up 4 bases, with 11 bases separating them. CDR1 and CDR2 (germline): SGHNT, YYREEE (reference sequence).

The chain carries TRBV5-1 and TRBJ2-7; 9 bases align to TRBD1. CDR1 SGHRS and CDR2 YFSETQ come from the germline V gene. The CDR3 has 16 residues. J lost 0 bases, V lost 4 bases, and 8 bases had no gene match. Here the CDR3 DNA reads TGCGCCAGCAGCCCTGGCTGGACAGGGGACTCCTACGAGCAGTACTTC. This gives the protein CASSPGWTGDSYEQYF.

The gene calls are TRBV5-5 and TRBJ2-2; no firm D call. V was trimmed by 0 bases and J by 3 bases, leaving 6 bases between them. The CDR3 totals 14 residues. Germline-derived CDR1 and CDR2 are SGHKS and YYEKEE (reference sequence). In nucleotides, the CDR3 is TGTGCCAGCAGCTTGGACAGTTACACCGGGGAGCTGTTTTTT. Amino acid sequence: CASSLDSYTGELFF.

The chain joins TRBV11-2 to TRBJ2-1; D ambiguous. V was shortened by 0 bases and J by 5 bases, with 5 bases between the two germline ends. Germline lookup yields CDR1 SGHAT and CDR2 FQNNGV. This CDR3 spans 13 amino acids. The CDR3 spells CASSLDAHNEQFF. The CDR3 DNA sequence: TGTGCCAGCAGCTTAGATGCGCACAATGAGCAGTTCTTC.